These T cell receptor beta chains were read from a single sample in a study of tissue T cells after allogeneic stem cell transplantation. Some clones are missing from TCRdb's copy, which holds only in-frame ones; the method was immunoSEQ multiplex PCR. The sample holds 20,000 to 30,000 clones, around 70% seen once. Sequences were derived from tissue from the ileum, sampled at autopsy. All receptors derive from a female donor over 55 with lung cancer. The CDR3 runs from the conserved cysteine through the conserved F or W. Each record gives: clone size, J gene, D gene, V gene, CDR3 DNA, CDR3 protein. D genes are given only for firm matches. Expanded clones are given a class, and other clones once, few, many or no size at all.

size: few; J: TRBJ1-4; D: -; V: TRBV19; DNA: TGTGCCAGTAGTGGGGGGCGGGGGACGGCAACTAATGAAAAACTGTTTTTT; CDR3: CASSGGRGTATNEKLFF
size: -; J: TRBJ1-1; D: -; V: TRBV5-1; DNA: TGCGCCAGCAGCTTGGTCTGGGGGGGATATCAGAACACTGAAGCTTTCTTT; CDR3: CASSLVWGGYQNTEAFF
size: -; J: TRBJ2-1; D: TRBD2; V: TRBV6-6; DNA: TGTGCCAGCAGTCCGAGCGGGAGTCTCTACAATGAGCAGTTCTTC; CDR3: CASSPSGSLYNEQFF
size: -; J: TRBJ1-2; D: -; V: TRBV12-3/TRBV12-4; DNA: TGTGCCAGCAGTTTAGAACAGGTCCATGGCTACACCTTC; CDR3: CASSLEQVHGYTF
size: -; J: TRBJ1-5; D: -; V: TRBV21-1; DNA: TGTGCCAGCAGCAAAAGGGACCGGCGGAGCAATCAGCCCCAGCATTTT; CDR3: CASSKRDRRSNQPQHF
size: -; J: TRBJ2-1; D: -; V: TRBV7-9; DNA: TGTGCCAGCAGCTTAGACAGGGCCCCCAATGAGCAGTTCTTC; CDR3: CASSLDRAPNEQFF
size: -; J: TRBJ2-3; D: TRBD2; V: TRBV3-1/TRBV3-2; DNA: TGTGCCAGCAGCCTGTTAGCGGGAGGGCCGGGAGATACGCAGTATTTT; CDR3: CASSLLAGGPGDTQYF
size: -; J: TRBJ2-3; D: -; V: TRBV7-2; DNA: TGTGCCAGCAGCTTAGGGGCTGGGGCCACAGATACGCAGTATTTT; CDR3: CASSLGAGATDTQYF
size: -; J: TRBJ1-1; D: TRBD1; V: TRBV19; DNA: TGTGCCAGTATTATGGGGACAGGGAATCGCGGCACTGAAGCTTTCTTT; CDR3: CASIMGTGNRGTEAFF
size: -; J: TRBJ1-2; D: -; V: TRBV13; DNA: TGTGCCAGTCGACAGAGGAACTATGGCTACACCTTC; CDR3: CASRQRNYGYTF
size: -; J: TRBJ2-5; D: TRBD2; V: TRBV6-5; DNA: TGTGCCAGCAGGTCCGCGGGGGGCCCTGAGACCCAGTACTTC; CDR3: CASRSAGGPETQYF
size: once; J: TRBJ2-3; D: -; V: TRBV7-2; DNA: TGTGCCAGCAGCTTATCCAACAGGGTTCATACGCAGTATTTT; CDR3: CASSLSNRVHTQYF
size: -; J: TRBJ1-4; D: -; V: TRBV7-2; DNA: TGTGCCAGCAGCCGCAGCGTCGGGCCTTGGGAAAAACTGTTTTTT; CDR3: CASSRSVGPWEKLFF
size: -; J: TRBJ1-4; D: -; V: TRBV2; DNA: TGTGCCAGCACGGGCGGCGTTGAAAAACTGTTTTTT; CDR3: CASTGGVEKLFF
size: -; J: TRBJ2-3; D: TRBD2; V: TRBV5-1; DNA: TGCGCCAGCAGCTGGACTAGCGGGGGCCGAGATACGCAGTATTTT; CDR3: CASSWTSGGRDTQYF
size: -; J: TRBJ1-1; D: -; V: TRBV6-6; DNA: TGTGCCAGCAGTTACAAGGGGATCGCTGAAGCTTTCTTT; CDR3: CASSYKGIAEAFF